These 16 T cell receptor beta chains originate from one sample sequenced in a study of cytomegalovirus exposure and HLA in healthy donors. The assay was immunoSEQ multiplex PCR, and TCRdb's table has in-frame clones only and misses some. The data contain 130,000 or so clones, over 85% of them seen just once; the ten biggest clones take up 3% to 4%. Input material: PBMCs. The source of these receptors is a man under 40 in good health and CMV-seronegative.

The chain couples TRBV14 to TRBJ2-1, with D perhaps matching TRBD1 (5 bases). Trimming pared 3 bases from V and 7 bases from J, leaving 10 bases between. CDR1 is SGHDN, CDR2 FVKESK, per germline. The CDR3 runs to 13 residues. The CDR3 DNA follows: TGTGCCAGCAGCCACGCAGGGTCAAATGAGCAGTTCTTC. This codes for CASSHAGSNEQFF.

CDR3 coding DNA: TGCGCCAGCAGCCAGAGGGACTTGAGCGGGGGGGCCTCCCCAGAGACCCAGTACTTC. It is translated as CASSQRDLSGGASPETQYF. The chain has TRBV4-1 and TRBJ2-5; TRBD2 aligns across 10 bases. The trim removed 3 bases at V and 4 bases at J, leaving 17 bases unmatched. The CDR3 consists of 19 residues. The germline V gene has CDR1 MGHRA and CDR2 YSYEKL.

The rearrangement links TRBV12-5 to TRBJ2-7, with 10 bases fitting TRBD2. V trimming: 6 bases; J trimming: 2 bases; junction bases outside the gene matches: 4. CDR1 is LGHNT, CDR2 FRNRAP, per germline. The length of the CDR3 is 14 residues. The CDR3 protein is CASGVAGGAYEQYF. The CDR3 DNA reads as TGTGCTAGTGGCGTAGCGGGGGGCGCCTACGAGCAGTACTTC.

J is TRBJ1-2 and V is TRBV5-6, with unresolved D. The germline gives CDR1 SGHDT, CDR2 YYEEEE. Trimming cost V 0 bases and J 3 bases, with 9 bases left between them. The CDR3 totals 14 residues. The CDR3 DNA sequence: TGTGCCAGCAGCTTGGGAGGCGTGGACTATGGCTACACCTTC. Its translation is CASSLGGVDYGYTF. Drawing the rest from reference TRBV5-6 and TRBJ1-2, the complete variable domain is DAGVTQSPTHLIKTRGQQVTLRCSPKSGHDTVSWYQQALGQGPQFIFQYYEEEERQRGNFPDRFSGHQFPNYSSELNVNALLLGDSALYLCASSLGGVDYGYTFGSGTRLTVV.

V gene TRBV6-1 combines with J gene TRBJ2-5, with TRBD1 identical over 7 bases. CDR1 and CDR2 (germline): MNHNS, SASEGT. The CDR3 spans 16 residues. J was trimmed by 1 base and V by 4 bases; bases with no gene match: 9. CDR3 DNA: TGTGCCAGCAGTGGTATTCTGAGGGGGCCCCAAGAGACCCAGTACTTC. Translating gives CASSGILRGPQETQYF.

The rearrangement uses TRBV7-9 and TRBJ2-3, with 7 bases aligning to TRBD1. The V gene's germline CDR1 is SEHNR and CDR2 FQNEAQ (reference sequence). Trimming removed 2 bases from V and 0 bases from J; junction bases left unmatched: 2. This CDR3 region has 15 residues. CDR3 protein: CASSLRQGSTDTQYF. DNA for the CDR3: TGTGCCAGCAGCTTAAGACAGGGTAGCACAGATACGCAGTATTTT.

The CDR3 DNA reads as TGTGCCAGCAGTCTAGTGACCCAGTACTTC. Protein product: CASSLVTQYF. The J gene is TRBJ2-5, the V gene TRBV2; D unclear. CDR3 size: 10 residues. Trimming took 5 bases from V and 7 from J, leaving 5 bases between them. The germline V gene has CDR1 SNHLY and CDR2 FYNNEI.

The gene calls are TRBV7-9 and TRBJ1-1; no clear D. This CDR3 is built from 12 residues. The V end lost 5 bases, the J end lost 7 bases, and 11 bases lay between the germline ends. CDR1 is SEHNR, CDR2 FQNEAQ, per germline (reference sequence). The CDR3 reads CASSPTGGEAFF. CDR3 coding DNA: TGTGCCAGCAGCCCAACGGGTGGTGAAGCTTTCTTT.

The CDR3 is CASSLQSGWNEQFF. CDR3 DNA sequence: TGCGCCAGCAGCTTGCAGTCAGGGTGGAATGAGCAGTTCTTC. The rearrangement links TRBV5-1 to TRBJ2-1; D is possibly TRBD1 (5 bases). The CDR3 consists of 14 residues. Germline V gene sequence: CDR1 SGHRS, CDR2 YFSETQ. V dropped 1 base and J dropped 7 bases, with 12 bases sitting between them.

This clone was recorded only once. The chain is built from TRBV6-5 and TRBJ2-1; 8 nucleotides agree with TRBD2. V gave up 2 bases and J gave up 5 bases; unmatched junction bases: 5. The CDR3 covers 15 residues. CDR1 is MNHEY, CDR2 SVGAGI, per germline. CDR3 loop: CASSYTGLDDNEQFF. The CDR3 coding sequence is TGTGCCAGCAGTTACACGGGACTAGACGACAATGAGCAGTTCTTC.

CDR3 amino acids: CASSPDGNPGQPQHF. The CDR3 coding sequence is TGTGCCAGCAGCCCCGACGGGAATCCGGGTCAGCCCCAGCATTTT. The genes are TRBV9 and TRBJ1-5; unclear D gene. The CDR3 loop spans 15 amino acids. V lost 4 bases and J lost 6, with 17 bases in between. Germline CDR1 and CDR2: SGDLS and YYNGEE.

This chain links TRBV10-2 with TRBJ2-1; D gene ambiguous. The germline gives CDR1 WSHSY, CDR2 SAAADI. Trimming took off 1 base at V and 0 bases at J, with 13 bases between the two ends. The length of the CDR3 is 17 residues. In DNA, the CDR3 is TGCGCCAGCAGTGAGTATTTTGGGCGAAGCTCCTACAATGAGCAGTTCTTC. This gives the protein CASSEYFGRSSYNEQFF.

The rearrangement links TRBV6-1 to TRBJ1-5; D ambiguous. Per the germline V gene, CDR1 is MNHNS and CDR2 is SASEGT. This CDR3 region has 13 residues. The V end was cut by 4 bases, the J end by 0 bases, with 4 bases between. CDR3 DNA: TGTGCCAGCAGTGTTCATAGCAATCAGCCCCAGCATTTT. It codes for CASSVHSNQPQHF.

The V call is TRBV10-3, the J call TRBJ2-3; the match to TRBD1 covers 10 bases. CDR1 ENHRY and CDR2 SYGVKD come from the germline V gene. J lost 2 bases, V lost 0 bases, and 2 bases had no gene match. The CDR3 consists of 16 residues. CDR3 coding DNA: TGTGCCATCAGTGAGTCAGGGACAGGGGTCACAGATACGCAGTATTTT. Translating it yields CAISESGTGVTDTQYF.

This chain joins TRBV12-5 and TRBJ2-1; TRBD1 might be the D (5 bases). Germline V gene data show CDR1 as LGHNT and CDR2 as FRNRAP. The CDR3 consists of 15 residues. Trimming cost V 0 bases and J 3 bases, with 9 bases left between them. CDR3 sequence (DNA): TGTGCTAGTGGTTTGGTAACAGGCGGCTACAATGAGCAGTTCTTC. It encodes CASGLVTGGYNEQFF.

CDR3 nucleotides: TGTGCCAGCAGTGATCTGGGGGCGACGGGAAACACCATATATTTT. It specifies CASSDLGATGNTIYF. The rearrangement uses TRBV25-1 and TRBJ1-3, with a possible D match to TRBD1 (6 bases). CDR1 and CDR2 (germline): MGHDK, SYGVNS. This CDR3 spans 15 amino acids. The ends were cut back, 3 bases at V and 4 bases at J, with 13 bases in the middle.